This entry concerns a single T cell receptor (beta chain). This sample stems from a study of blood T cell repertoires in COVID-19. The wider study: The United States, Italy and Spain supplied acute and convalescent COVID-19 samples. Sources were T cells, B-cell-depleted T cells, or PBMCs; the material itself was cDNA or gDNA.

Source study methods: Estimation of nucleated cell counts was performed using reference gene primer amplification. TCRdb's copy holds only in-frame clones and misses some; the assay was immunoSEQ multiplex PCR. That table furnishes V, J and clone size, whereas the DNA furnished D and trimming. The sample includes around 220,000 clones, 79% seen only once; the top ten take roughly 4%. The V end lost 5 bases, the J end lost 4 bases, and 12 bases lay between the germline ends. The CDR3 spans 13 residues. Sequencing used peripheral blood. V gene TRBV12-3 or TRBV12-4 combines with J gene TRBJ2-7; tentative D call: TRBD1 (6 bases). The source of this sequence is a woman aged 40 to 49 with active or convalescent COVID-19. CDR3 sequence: CASSDRSYYEQYF. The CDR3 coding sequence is TGTGCCAGCAGTGACAGGAGCTATTACGAGCAGTACTTC.